Here is one T cell receptor beta chain with its context. Its antigen is unidentified. The data were taken from a study of prognosis after radiotherapy for stage I lung cancer. Study-wide background: Several patients presented with squamous cell carcinoma, approximately 12 with adenocarcinoma.

Two-round multiplex PCR on genomic DNA was the method by which TCR beta CDR3 was amplified. Primers (each specific to one TRBV or TRBJ gene) were used in first-round PCR. One entry per CDR3 protein results from TCRdb running MiXCR on the multiplex PCR reads. The table records over 50,000 distinct CDR3 sequences, roughly 35% of them present only once. V was pared by 4 bases and J by 0 bases, with 16 bases between. CDR3 length: 16 amino acids. CDR1 GTSNPN and CDR2 SVGIG come from the germline V gene (reference sequence). General study points: Reportedly, TRBV and TRBJ gene usage varied with metastasis presence. Any tumor specificity that the expanded TCR clones may have had was not determined.

There were no patients with prior chemotherapy, radiotherapy or other malignancies, and all were node-negative on CT and PET/CT. This chain uses TRBV30 with TRBJ1-5; D gene ambiguous. The clonotype was recovered from a donor aged 50 or older with non-small cell lung cancer. Specimen: PBMCs, collected before or after stereotactic body radiation therapy (not recorded which). CDR3 residues: CAWKWSGPNSNQPQHF. The CDR3 coding sequence is TGTGCCTGGAAGTGGAGCGGGCCGAATAGCAATCAGCCCCAGCATTTT.